One T cell receptor beta chain is described in this entry. The CDR3 covers 12 residues. V was clipped by 6 bases and J by 1 base, with 4 bases between them. Germline-derived CDR1 and CDR2 are KGHDR and SFDVKD. This entry comes from a study of control samples from healthy donors and cancer patients. TCRdb keeps only in-frame clones here, not all; method: immunoSEQ multiplex PCR. This table holds some 95,000 clones, approximately 92% found once. The sequenced sample consisted of blood. This sequence originates from a human donor in good health. The donor label of this sample is uncertain. The chain employs TRBV24-1 and TRBJ2-3; D remains ambiguous. The CDR3 DNA reads TGTGCCACCAGTCAGGGCACAGATACGCAGTATTTT. Protein sequence: CATSQGTDTQYF.